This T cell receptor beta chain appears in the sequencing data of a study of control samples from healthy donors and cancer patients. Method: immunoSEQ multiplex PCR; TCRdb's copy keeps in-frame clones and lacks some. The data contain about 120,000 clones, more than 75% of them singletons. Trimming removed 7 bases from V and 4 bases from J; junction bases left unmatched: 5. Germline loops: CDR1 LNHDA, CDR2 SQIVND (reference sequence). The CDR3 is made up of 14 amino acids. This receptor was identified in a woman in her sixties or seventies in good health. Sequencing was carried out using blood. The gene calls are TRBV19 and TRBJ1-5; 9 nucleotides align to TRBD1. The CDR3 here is CASTPGQGNQPQHF. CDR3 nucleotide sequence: TGTGCCAGTACGCCGGGACAGGGTAATCAGCCCCAGCATTTT.